The entry below describes one T cell receptor (beta chain). Antigen specificity is unknown. This CDR3 has 11 amino acids. The V gene lost 5 bases and the J gene lost 5 bases, with 6 bases spanning the gap. Germline CDR1 reads MNHNY; CDR2 reads SVGAGI (reference sequence). MiXCR was run by TCRdb on the 5' RACE reads, yielding one entry per CDR3 protein. The sample carries 150,000 to 200,000 distinct CDR3 sequences, 9.5% to 13% recorded once. This specimen comes from a study of T-cell memory formation after mild COVID-19. Study at large: Each donor largely had its own TCR clusters.

Study findings and constraints: Shrinking CD4+ clones were chiefly CM and EM; CD8+ ones were chiefly EMRA.

J is TRBJ1-2 and V is TRBV6-6; D call uncertain. The TCR was taken from a man aged 18 to 30 who had mild COVID-19 (a few samples of this study predate the infection). Cell type and time point are not known. The sequencing sample was made of PBMCs or a T cell subset sorted from them (not recorded which). The CDR3 protein is CASSPIYGYTF. CDR3 bases: TGTGCCAGCAGTCCTATTTATGGCTACACCTTC.